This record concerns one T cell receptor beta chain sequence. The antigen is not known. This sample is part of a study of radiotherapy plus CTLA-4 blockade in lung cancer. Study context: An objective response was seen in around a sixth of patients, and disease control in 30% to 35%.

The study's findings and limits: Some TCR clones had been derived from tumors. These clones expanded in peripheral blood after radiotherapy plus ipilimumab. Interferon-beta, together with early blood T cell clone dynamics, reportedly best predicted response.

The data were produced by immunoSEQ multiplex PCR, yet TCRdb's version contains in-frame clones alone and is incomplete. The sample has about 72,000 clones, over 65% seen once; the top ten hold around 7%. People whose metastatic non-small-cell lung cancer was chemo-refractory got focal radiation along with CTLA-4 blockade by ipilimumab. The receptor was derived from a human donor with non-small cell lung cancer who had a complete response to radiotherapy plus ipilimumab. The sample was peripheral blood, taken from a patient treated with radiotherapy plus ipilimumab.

Here the CDR3 reads CASSLDRSGGFQETQYF. In DNA, the CDR3 is TGTGCCAGCAGCTTAGACAGGAGCGGGGGGTTCCAAGAGACCCAGTACTTC. This chain links TRBV7-9 with TRBJ2-5; 9 nucleotides match TRBD2. This CDR3 contains 17 residues. In germline, CDR1 is SEHNR, CDR2 FQNEAQ (reference sequence). J gave up 1 base and V 1 base, and 7 bases lay outside the gene matches.